The clone carrying this T cell receptor (beta chain) was picked up a small number of times. A single record per CDR3 protein comes from TCRdb applying MiXCR to the 5' RACE reads. The repertoire holds approximately 680,000 distinct CDR3 sequences, with just over 7% as singletons. These data come from a study of identical twins. V lost 6 bases to trimming and J lost 8 bases; unmatched junction nucleotides: 7. The CDR3 is made up of 13 amino acids. This sample also appeared in a second study, on yellow fever vaccine responses in identical twins.

Input material: PBMCs. The sequence derives from a woman in her late teens or twenties in good health. The chain recombines TRBV12-3 or TRBV12-4 with TRBJ2-3; 8 bases line up with TRBD2. The CDR3 DNA is TGTGCCAGCAGGACAGCGGGAGAGGGTACGCAGTATTTT. Translating gives CASRTAGEGTQYF.